One sample yielded the 24 T cell receptor beta chains listed below, sequenced in a study of shared clonotypes between healthy human individuals. Some clones are missing from TCRdb's copy, which holds only in-frame ones; the method was immunoSEQ multiplex PCR. The data contain around 1,900,000 clones, over 85% of them singletons. CD45RO-negative cells were positively selected for CCR7, leaving out terminally differentiated effector memory CD45RA+ cells. The sequencing input was naive CD8+ T cells from PBMCs. The receptors stem from a man between 18 and 29 years old in good health. Some clones in this sample may be carry-over from other donors' samples.

V usage is TRBV10-3 and J usage is TRBJ2-3, with TRBD2 identical over 9 bases. This CDR3 region has 15 residues. Germline V gives CDR1 ENHRY, CDR2 SYGVKD. V trimming: 4 bases; J trimming: 1 base; junction bases outside the gene matches: 3. The CDR3 DNA sequence: TGTGCCATCAGTGTTGTAGCGGGAGGCACAGATACGCAGTATTTT. Translation: CAISVVAGGTDTQYF.

The rearrangement uses TRBV28 and TRBJ1-2, with D perhaps matching TRBD1 (5 bases). Trimming stripped 7 bases from V and 8 bases from J, with 23 bases between. The germline gives CDR1 MDHEN, CDR2 SYDVKM. This CDR3 spans 15 amino acids. The CDR3 region is CASTPRTRASGGYTF. In nucleotides, the CDR3 is TGTGCCAGCACCCCCCGGACAAGGGCCTCGGGGGGCTACACCTTC.

This rearrangement joins TRBV13 to TRBJ2-1; no clear D gene. V was clipped by 3 bases and J by 10 bases, with 10 bases between them. CDR3 length: 12 amino acids. Looked up from germline, CDR1 is PRHDT and CDR2 is FYEKMQ (reference sequence). The CDR3 protein is CASSFSPSEQFF. The CDR3 DNA sequence: TGTGCCAGCAGCTTCAGCCCGTCGGAGCAGTTCTTC.

The gene calls are TRBV15 and TRBJ2-3; a weak D match, TRBD2 (6 bases). The V gene lost 4 bases and the J gene lost 3 bases, with 17 bases spanning the gap. The CDR3 covers 16 residues. The germline gives CDR1 LNHNV, CDR2 YYDKDF (reference sequence). As DNA, the CDR3 is TGTGCCACCAGCACCGACCGGGCGGAGGGGACAGATACGCAGTATTTT. Translated: CATSTDRAEGTDTQYF. The full variable domain, completed using reference TRBV15 and TRBJ2-3, is DAMVIQNPRYQVTQFGKPVTLSCSQTLNHNVMYWYQQKSSQAPKLLFHYYDKDFNNEADTPDNFQSRRPNTSFCFLDIRSPGLGDTAMYLCATSTDRAEGTDTQYFGPGTRLTVL.

This clone appeared a single time. The same CDR3 arises from other DNA sequences in this sample as well. This sequence joins TRBV7-9 and TRBJ2-3; D unclear. V was clipped by 1 base and J by 0 bases, with 11 bases between them. CDR3 size: 16 residues. Germline-derived CDR1 and CDR2 are SEHNR and FQNEAQ (reference sequence). The CDR3 is CASSLGPGESTDTQYF. CDR3 nucleotides: TGTGCCAGCAGCTTAGGGCCGGGTGAAAGCACAGATACGCAGTATTTT.

The V call is TRBV6-5, the J call TRBJ1-2, with 7 bases fitting TRBD1. The germline CDR1 and CDR2 sequences are MNHEY and SVGAGI. The CDR3 is 14 residues long. Trimming took 3 bases from V and 3 from J; bases not matched to a gene: 4. The CDR3 bases are TGTGCCAGCAGTTATCGGACAGGATACTATGGCTACACCTTC. Translated: CASSYRTGYYGYTF.

The gene calls are TRBV25-1 and TRBJ2-7; D may correspond to TRBD1 or TRBD2 (5 bases each). The CDR3 extends over 15 amino acids. V gave up 1 base and J gave up 2 bases, with 12 bases separating them. The germline V gene encodes CDR1 MGHDK and CDR2 SYGVNS. CDR3 loop: CASSEFSGAPYEQYF. In DNA, the CDR3 is TGTGCCAGCAGTGAATTTTCCGGGGCACCCTACGAGCAGTACTTC.

This clone showed up just once. The genes are TRBV7-2 and TRBJ2-7, with TRBD1 matching 9 bases. The CDR3 covers 15 residues. V gave up 4 bases and J gave up 7 bases; unmatched junction bases: 11. Germline CDR1 is SGHTA and CDR2 is FQGNSA. CDR3 DNA sequence: TGTGCCAGCAGCTCCCTAACAGGGGGCTTAGGGGAGCAGTACTTC. This encodes CASSSLTGGLGEQYF. Full variable domain (outside the CDR3, taken from reference TRBV7-2 and TRBJ2-7): GAGVSQSPSNKVTEKGKDVELRCDPISGHTALYWYRQSLGQGLEFLIYFQGNSAPDKSGLPSDRFSAERTGGSVSTLTIQRTQQEDSAVYLCASSSLTGGLGEQYFGPGTRLTVT.

This clone has just one count. This chain connects TRBV5-6 to TRBJ2-6; D is perhaps TRBD2 (7 bases). There are 15 residues in the CDR3. Trimming cost V 4 bases and J 5 bases, with 13 bases left between them. Germline CDR1 reads SGHDT; CDR2 reads YYEEEE. The chain's CDR3 is CASSPGGLWANVLTF. CDR3 DNA: TGTGCCAGCAGCCCCGGGGGGCTCTGGGCCAACGTCCTGACTTTC.

In its sample, this clone was seen once. This chain uses TRBV7-2 with TRBJ2-3; the D gene is possibly TRBD2 (5 bases). Trimming removed 5 bases from V and 3 bases from J, with 15 bases in between. The CDR3 covers 15 residues. The germline V gene has CDR1 SGHTA and CDR2 FQGNSA. CDR3 loop: CASSPEDFSTDTQYF. CDR3 nucleotides: TGTGCCAGCAGCCCGGAGGACTTTTCGACAGATACGCAGTATTTT.

The chain joins TRBV28 to TRBJ2-7; D uncertain. The CDR3 sequence is 13 residues long. V lost 6 bases and J lost 4, with 13 bases in between. From germline, CDR1 is MDHEN and CDR2 SYDVKM. CDR3 protein: CASRFLGSYEQYF. For the CDR3, the DNA is TGTGCCAGCAGATTTCTTGGTTCGTACGAGCAGTACTTC.

This chain connects TRBV28 to TRBJ2-7; 7 positions match TRBD2. Germline V lookup: CDR1 MDHEN, CDR2 SYDVKM. The ends lost 6 bases at V and 6 bases at J; junction bases unmatched: 11. The CDR3 contains 14 residues. CDR3 in amino acids: CASSPARERGEQYF. In nucleotides, the CDR3 is TGTGCCAGCAGCCCAGCGCGGGAGAGGGGCGAGCAGTACTTC.

The chain employs TRBV19 and TRBJ1-1, with D possibly matching TRBD1 (6 bases). V lost 2 bases, J lost 0 bases, and 16 bases lay in between. CDR1 LNHDA and CDR2 SQIVND come from the germline V gene (reference sequence). The CDR3 consists of 17 residues. The CDR3 sequence is CASSIFAGQPMNTEAFF. Written as DNA, the CDR3 is TGTGCCAGTAGTATATTCGCCGGACAGCCCATGAACACTGAAGCTTTCTTT.

The gene calls are TRBV2 and TRBJ1-3, with D hard to call. Trimming removed 4 bases at V and 2 bases at J, with 21 bases between. The CDR3 is 18 amino acids. Germline CDR1 SNHLY, CDR2 FYNNEI. Written as DNA, the CDR3 is TGTGCCAGCAGTGGCTACCCCGGCGAGAAGGTAGCTGGAAACACCATATATTTT. Residues: CASSGYPGEKVAGNTIYF.

The chain couples TRBV2 to TRBJ2-7, with TRBD2 matching 8 bases. The CDR3 totals 15 residues. V trimming: 7 bases; J trimming: 4 bases; junction bases outside the gene matches: 12. The germline V gene encodes CDR1 SNHLY and CDR2 FYNNEI. The CDR3 region has the DNA TGTGCCAGCACCCCACTAGCGGACGGGCGATACGAGCAGTACTTC. Protein: CASTPLADGRYEQYF.

The chain combines TRBV25-1 with TRBJ1-2; 10 nucleotides line up with TRBD1. The CDR3 has 15 amino acids. With 3 bases clipped from V and 3 bases from J, the junction kept 4 bases outside the gene matches. The germline CDR1 and CDR2 sequences are MGHDK and SYGVNS. Written as DNA, the CDR3 is TGTGCCAGCAGTGAGGACAGGGGGAAAGACTATGGCTACACCTTC. It codes for CASSEDRGKDYGYTF.

In its sample, this clone was seen once. V gene TRBV25-1 combines with J gene TRBJ2-6, with D perhaps TRBD1 (5 bases). Germline CDR1 reads MGHDK; CDR2 reads SYGVNS. The CDR3 loop spans 15 amino acids. Trimming shortened V by 6 bases and J by 0 bases, and 9 bases separated the two germline ends. As DNA, the CDR3 is TGTGCCAGCAGCGTCAGGGTCTCTGGGGCCAACGTCCTGACTTTC. It translates to CASSVRVSGANVLTF.

The rearrangement joins TRBV28 to TRBJ2-5; D remains unclear. CDR1 and CDR2 (germline): MDHEN, SYDVKM. The CDR3 loop spans 13 amino acids. Trimming removed 3 bases at V and 5 bases at J, with 10 bases between. CDR3 in amino acids: CASSFTQLETQYF. The CDR3 DNA reads as TGTGCCAGCAGTTTTACCCAATTGGAGACCCAGTACTTC. Based on the CDR3 plus reference TRBV28 and TRBJ2-5, the full variable domain is DVKVTQSSRYLVKRTGEKVFLECVQDMDHENMFWYRQDPGLGLRLIYFSYDVKMKEKGDIPEGYSVSREKKERFSLILESASTNQTSMYLCASSFTQLETQYFGPGTRLLVL.

The chain employs TRBV4-1 and TRBJ2-7; D may be TRBD2 (5 bases). V was trimmed by 0 bases and J by 0 bases, leaving 12 bases between them. Looked up from germline, CDR1 is MGHRA and CDR2 is YSYEKL. The length of the CDR3 is 16 residues. CDR3 bases: TGCGCCAGCAGCCAAGAAGTCGCTAGCAGCTCCTACGAGCAGTACTTC. Encoded protein: CASSQEVASSSYEQYF.

The genes are TRBV6-5 and TRBJ2-1; D possibly uses TRBD1 or TRBD2 (5 bases each). The CDR3 has 13 amino acids. V was clipped by 6 bases and J by 6 bases, with 12 bases between them. In germline, CDR1 is MNHEY, CDR2 SVGAGI. The CDR3 loop is CASSQGVANEQFF. For the CDR3, the DNA is TGTGCCAGCAGCCAGGGAGTCGCCAATGAGCAGTTCTTC.

The rearrangement uses TRBV4-3 and TRBJ2-1; 8 bases agree with TRBD1. This CDR3 is 15 amino acids long. V lost 4 bases, J lost 8 bases, and 10 bases stayed unmatched. Germline V gene data show CDR1 as LGHNA and CDR2 as YSLEER. The CDR3, as DNA: TGCGCCAGCAGCCCTATATACAGGGGGATTGATGAGCAGTTCTTC. It codes for CASSPIYRGIDEQFF.

This rearrangement joins TRBV15 to TRBJ2-7; a weak D match, TRBD2 (7 bases). CDR3 length: 18 amino acids. The germline CDR1 and CDR2 sequences are LNHNV and YYDKDF (reference sequence). The germline V and J ends were trimmed by 0 bases and 4 bases, with 22 bases remaining between them. The chain's CDR3 is CATSRDISLRGGTYEQYF. CDR3 bases: TGTGCCACCAGCAGAGACATCTCCTTGAGGGGGGGAACGTACGAGCAGTACTTC.

The gene calls are TRBV19 and TRBJ1-2, with D perhaps TRBD1 (5 bases). Germline V gene lookup returns CDR1 LNHDA and CDR2 SQIVND (reference sequence). Trimming took off 10 bases at V and 0 bases at J, with 24 bases between the two ends. The CDR3 runs 17 residues. The CDR3: CATKSDRASFPNYGYTF. The DNA of the CDR3 is TGTGCCACCAAATCCGACAGAGCCTCTTTCCCTAACTATGGCTACACCTTC.

The chain employs TRBV6-6 and TRBJ2-2; no clear D gene. The V gene lost 2 bases and the J gene lost 1 base, with 11 bases spanning the gap. The CDR3 is 16 residues long. Germline V gene data show CDR1 as MNHNY and CDR2 as SVGAGI (reference sequence). The CDR3 is CASSYVALENTGELFF. The CDR3 bases are TGTGCCAGCAGTTACGTGGCTTTGGAGAACACCGGGGAGCTGTTTTTT.